This is a list of T cell receptor beta chains from one sample in a study of cytomegalovirus exposure and HLA in healthy donors. Clones were sequenced by immunoSEQ multiplex PCR, and TCRdb holds only the in-frame ones, with some missing. This repertoire shows some 56,000 clones, around three fifths found once; its top ten account for 10% to 15%. Sequenced sample: PBMCs. Every receptor here comes from a human donor in good health. Both conserved end residues are part of each CDR3.

TRBJ2-1 TRBV11-3 CASSSLGHQQFF
TRBJ2-2 TRBV7-2 CASSSDSPFGELFF
TRBJ1-4 TRBV2 CASSDGLGEKLFF
TRBJ1-4 TRBV27 CASSFSQGLEKLFF
TRBJ1-1 TRBV5-1 CASRFRGEGTEAFF
TRBJ1-3 TRBV7-2 CASSRVSGGAGNTIYF
TRBJ1-1 TRBV6-5 CASSYREGLNTEAFF
TRBJ2-3 TRBV27 CASSFYSSGGRDTQYF
TRBJ1-2 TRBV9 CASSAGAGTGGYGYTF
TRBJ1-1 TRBV7-2 CASSSQGGNTEAFF
TRBJ1-5 TRBV29-1 CSVEVGGIGNQPQHF
TRBJ1-6 TRBV6-6 CASSDGGTKNSPLHF
TRBJ2-7 TRBV11-2 CASSVRLRQYF
TRBJ1-5 TRBV28 CASSLAGGNQPQHF
TRBJ1-2 TRBV6-1 CASSGGVGQGRHYGYTF
TRBJ2-1 TRBV27 CASSGAAGGEHEQFF
TRBJ1-2 TRBV2 CASRDRGQNGYTF
TRBJ1-5 TRBV7-6 CASSPEATGGQPQHF
TRBJ1-2 TRBV7-9 CASSLAGSNYGYTF
TRBJ2-7 TRBV19 CASSLAWDRGYEQYF
TRBJ1-2 TRBV4-2 CASSLNPGQGAGGYTF
TRBJ1-2 TRBV9 CASSEGGQAGYGYTF
TRBJ1-1 TRBV6-5 CASTIGGANTEAFF
TRBJ2-7 TRBV5-6 CASSLGGGEQYF
TRBJ2-7 TRBV21-1 CASRRTGYEQYF
TRBJ1-3 TRBV7-2 CASSPSRDSGNTIYF
TRBJ2-7 TRBV19 CASSIYEGESEQYF
TRBJ2-2 TRBV7-9 CASSPGTGPGELFF
TRBJ1-1 TRBV19 CASQDFFTEAFF
TRBJ2-7 TRBV6-6 CASSSGTRAYEQYF
TRBJ2-7 TRBV13 CASSLRSYEQYF
TRBJ1-2 TRBV6-5 CATTDSFENYGYTF
TRBJ1-1 TRBV7-2 CASSLRTGANTEAFF
TRBJ1-4 TRBV6-5 CASRPDKGYNEKLFF
TRBJ2-5 TRBV7-9 CASVSSGTGAWETQYF
TRBJ2-7 TRBV28 CASRLTVTYEQYF
. TRBV27 CASARDSLYEQYF
TRBJ1-1 TRBV9 CASGDRSRRPDNTEAFF
TRBJ2-1 TRBV7-3 CASSLVGSGGMGEQFF
TRBJ2-4 TRBV30 CAWSAGWKNIQYF
TRBJ1-1 TRBV4-1 CASSRFNFLDTEAFF
TRBJ1-2 TRBV5-6 CASSSRRAGVNYGYTF
TRBJ1-5 TRBV30 CAWSDRGLSNQPQHF
TRBJ1-5 TRBV2 CASTKNGGSNQPQHF
TRBJ1-4 TRBV2 CASRGREETNEKLFF
TRBJ1-1 TRBV25-1 CASSEFPGNTEAFF
TRBJ1-5 TRBV2 CASSPTEGQPQHF